This passage covers 15 T cell receptor beta chains from one sample sequenced in a study of T-cell memory formation after mild COVID-19. Each CDR3 protein is one row after TCRdb ran MiXCR on the 5' RACE reads. The sample consists of about 270,000 distinct CDR3 sequences, approximately 15% of them appearing once. Sequencing used PBMCs or a T cell subset sorted from them (not recorded which). These TCRs come from an adult woman who had mild COVID-19 (a few samples of this study predate the infection). Cell type and time point are not known.

CDR3 region: CASSFWRGDTGELFF. Written as DNA, the CDR3 is TGTGCCAGCAGCTTTTGGAGGGGGGACACCGGGGAGCTGTTTTTT. The genes are TRBV5-5 and TRBJ2-2; D may be TRBD1 or TRBD2 (6 bases each). Per the germline V gene, CDR1 is SGHKS and CDR2 is YYEKEE (reference sequence). The CDR3 length is 15 residues. Trimming took off 2 bases at V and 3 bases at J, with 11 bases between the two ends.

The CDR3 DNA reads as TGCAGTGCTACGGGTAGGGCCGGGGTAGCCAAAAACATTCAGTACTTC. It encodes CSATGRAGVAKNIQYF. J is TRBJ2-4 and V is TRBV20-1; perhaps TRBD2 as D (5 bases). Trimming took 4 bases from V and 0 from J, leaving 16 bases between them. Germline V gene data show CDR1 as DFQATT and CDR2 as SNEGSKA (reference sequence). The CDR3 extends over 16 amino acids.

The chain carries TRBV7-2 and TRBJ1-3; the D is unclear. V was cut by 3 bases and J by 5 bases, with 2 bases left in between. The germline gives CDR1 SGHTA, CDR2 FQGNSA. This CDR3 comprises 11 residues. In nucleotides, the CDR3 is TGTGCCAGCAGCTTCAGAAACACCATATATTTT. Translation: CASSFRNTIYF. The full variable domain, in which reference TRBV7-2 and TRBJ1-3 provide the parts outside the CDR3, is GAGVSQSPSNKVTEKGKDVELRCDPISGHTALYWYRQSLGQGLEFLIYFQGNSAPDKSGLPSDRFSAERTGGSVSTLTIQRTQQEDSAVYLCASSFRNTIYFGEGSWLTVV.

The chain's CDR3 is CSARDPSGRGFRSYNEQFF. DNA of the CDR3: TGCAGTGCTAGAGATCCCAGCGGGAGGGGTTTCCGCTCCTACAATGAGCAGTTCTTC. This rearrangement joins TRBV20-1 to TRBJ2-1, with 10 positions matching TRBD2. This CDR3 region has 19 residues. V shed 0 bases and J 0 bases; nucleotides not matched to a gene: 11. Germline V CDR1 and CDR2: DFQATT, SNEGSKA (reference sequence).

This clonotype was recorded a few times. The V call is TRBV2, the J call TRBJ2-4, with D perhaps matching TRBD2 (8 bases). V was shortened by 9 bases and J by 2 bases, with 17 bases between the two germline ends. Germline V gene sequence: CDR1 SNHLY, CDR2 FYNNEI. The CDR3 is made up of 15 amino acids. The CDR3 loop reads CASRGQRGSKNIQYF. Here the CDR3 DNA reads TGTGCCAGTAGGGGACAGCGGGGGTCCAAAAACATTCAGTACTTC.

This clonotype was seen a handful of times. The CDR3 here is CASIPSDRFYYEQYF. In nucleotides, the CDR3 is TGTGCCAGCATCCCGTCGGACAGGTTCTACTACGAGCAGTACTTC. V gene TRBV6-2 or TRBV6-3 combines with J gene TRBJ2-7; 7 bases are shared with TRBD1. This CDR3 comprises 15 residues. Germline loops: CDR1 MNHEY, CDR2 SVGEGT. J lost 3 bases, V lost 7 bases, and 12 bases had no gene match.

V is TRBV6-6 and J is TRBJ2-1, with 16 bases matching TRBD2. With V trimmed by 0 bases and J by 0 bases, 11 bases remained unmatched. This CDR3 is 22 amino acids long. The V gene's germline CDR1 is MNHNY and CDR2 SVGAGI (reference sequence). CDR3 protein: CASSYSTGTSGRVGGSYNEQFF. In nucleotides, the CDR3 is TGTGCCAGCAGTTACTCGACCGGGACTAGCGGGAGGGTTGGGGGCTCCTACAATGAGCAGTTCTTC.

The chain joins TRBV3-1 to TRBJ2-2, with 12 bases lining up with TRBD2. Trimming at V came to 6 bases and at J to 1 base, leaving 3 bases not matched to a gene. The germline V gene encodes CDR1 LGHDT and CDR2 YNNKEL (reference sequence). The CDR3 consists of 16 residues. The DNA of the CDR3 is TGTGCCAGCAGTCGGACTAGCGGGGTGAACACCGGGGAGCTGTTTTTT. Protein: CASSRTSGVNTGELFF. The variable domain in full, completed from reference TRBV3-1 and TRBJ2-2, reads DTAVSQTPKYLVTQMGNDKSIKCEQNLGHDTMYWYKQDSKKFLKIMFSYNNKELIINETVPNRFSPKSPDKAHLNLHINSLELGDSAVYFCASSRTSGVNTGELFFGEGSRLTVL.

This clonotype appeared many times. The chain joins TRBV4-2 to TRBJ2-1; 8 bases fit TRBD2. This CDR3 spans 16 amino acids. Germline CDR1 is LGHNA and CDR2 is YNFKEQ. V shed 0 bases and J 0 bases; nucleotides not matched to a gene: 1. Written as DNA, the CDR3 is TGTGCCAGCAGCCAAGATCTAGCGGGCTCCTACAATGAGCAGTTCTTC. Its translation is CASSQDLAGSYNEQFF.

This clonotype was counted many times. The DNA for the CDR3 is TGCGCCAGCTCTTTGACCAGCGGGGGACAAGAGACCCAGTACTTC. Translating it yields CASSLTSGGQETQYF. The chain has TRBV5-1 and TRBJ2-5; TRBD2 matches 8 bases. This CDR3 has 15 residues. The germline CDR1 and CDR2 sequences are SGHRS and YFSETQ. V lost 7 bases and J lost 2; bases outside the gene matches: 10. The whole variable domain, remainder taken from reference TRBV5-1 and TRBJ2-5, is KAGVTQTPRYLIKTRGQQVTLSCSPISGHRSVSWYQQTPGQGLQFLFEYFSETQRNKGNFPGRFSGRQFSNSRSEMNVSTLELGDSALYLCASSLTSGGQETQYFGPGTRLLVL.

This clonotype was seen more than once but under ten times. The rearrangement uses TRBV5-1 and TRBJ2-1; no definite D call. The CDR3 is made up of 15 amino acids. V gave up 2 bases and J gave up 7 bases, with 16 bases separating them. Germline loops: CDR1 SGHRS, CDR2 YFSETQ. CDR3 residues: CASSFSPGATNEQFF. The CDR3 nucleotides read TGCGCCAGCAGCTTTTCCCCGGGCGCGACAAATGAGCAGTTCTTC.

The chain is built from TRBV24-1 and TRBJ2-2; 10 nucleotides line up with TRBD1. Germline V gene lookup returns CDR1 KGHDR and CDR2 SFDVKD. This CDR3 comprises 17 residues. The V and J ends lost 8 bases and 3 bases, in that order; junction bases with no gene match: 11. Written as DNA, the CDR3 is TGTGCCACCACCCGACACTCCGGGACAGGGGACACCGGGGAGCTGTTTTTT. Residues: CATTRHSGTGDTGELFF.

V usage is TRBV2 and J usage is TRBJ1-2; tentative D call: TRBD1 (6 bases). CDR3 size: 18 residues. In germline, CDR1 is SNHLY, CDR2 FYNNEI. Trimming stripped 2 bases from V and 0 bases from J, with 19 bases between. CDR3 sequence: CASSETRTARPTNYGYTF. CDR3 nucleotides: TGTGCCAGCAGTGAAACCCGGACAGCCCGACCCACTAACTATGGCTACACCTTC.

The chain links TRBV12-3 or TRBV12-4 to TRBJ1-2; D is possibly TRBD1 (6 bases). V dropped 3 bases and J dropped 1 base, with 12 bases sitting between them. The CDR3 contains 15 residues. In DNA, the CDR3 is TGTGCCAGCAGTTTTAGGACAGCCGGTAACTATGGCTACACCTTC. Translating it yields CASSFRTAGNYGYTF.

The chain employs TRBV5-1 and TRBJ2-5, with D tentatively TRBD2 (5 bases). Between the trimmed V and J ends, which lost 2 bases and 5 bases, there was a span of 10 bases. The CDR3 extends over 13 amino acids. Per germline, CDR1 SGHRS and CDR2 YFSETQ. CDR3 DNA sequence: TGCGCCAGCAGCTTCGAGGGCCTGGAGACCCAGTACTTC. This sequence encodes CASSFEGLETQYF.